The subject of this entry is one TCR beta chain. The protocol was immunoSEQ multiplex PCR, while the TCRdb copy is restricted to in-frame clones and leaves out a portion. The profile shows 150,000 to 200,000 clones, about 91% of them singletons. These data belong to a study of T cell responses to AZD1222 COVID-19 vaccine. Losses at the gene ends were 1 base for V and 2 bases for J; bases not matched to a gene: 11. Germline CDR1 reads SGDLS; CDR2 reads YYNGEE. The CDR3 runs 17 residues. The chain employs TRBV9 and TRBJ1-2; 7 bases align to TRBD1. The source was peripheral blood, collected 28 days after the second AZD1222 dose. This clonotype originated in an adult who received the AZD1222 COVID-19 vaccine. The CDR3, as DNA: TGTGCCAGCAGCGTAAGGCCCGGGACAGAGAGAAACTATGGCTACACCTTC. It yields the protein CASSVRPGTERNYGYTF.